These 14 T cell receptor beta chains originate from one sample sequenced in a study of T cell responses to AZD1222 COVID-19 vaccine (dated by TCRdb to about 2021). Library preparation used the immunoSEQ multiplex PCR assay. The source is immuneACCESS, and TCRdb retained only in-frame sequences with V and J called. Part of the clones is not carried over; for the studies checked, unresolved V genes explain less than half of this, and the remainder is unexplained. Here the sample has about 150,000 clones; 80% to 90% occur a single time. Approximately 5.1% of the sample is in the top ten clones. In light of the paper, this sample's time point label describes: baseline before first vaccination. The sequencing used peripheral blood, collected on day 0 of AZD1222 vaccination. The receptors come from an adult in good health.

The gene calls are TRBV6-5 and TRBJ1-2; D is possibly TRBD1 (6 bases). CDR1 is MNHEY and CDR2 is SVGAGI in the germline V gene. Trimming cost V 6 bases and J 1 base, with 9 bases left between them. CDR3 length: 13 residues. CDR3 residues: CASRDSINYGYTF. CDR3 bases: TGTGCCAGCAGGGACAGCATTAACTATGGCTACACCTTC.

The rearrangement joins TRBV4-3 to TRBJ2-7; 8 bases map to TRBD1. V gave up 4 bases and J gave up 2 bases; unmatched junction bases: 7. The germline gives CDR1 LGHNA, CDR2 YSLEER. CDR3 length equals 15 residues. DNA for the CDR3: TGCGCCAGCAGCCGCGGACAGGGTCGAACCTACGAGCAGTACTTC. This encodes CASSRGQGRTYEQYF.

The chain combines TRBV6-6 with TRBJ1-2; D remains ambiguous. Germline CDR1 is MNHNY and CDR2 is SVGAGI (reference sequence). The V end lost 5 bases, the J end lost 5 bases, and 9 bases lay between the germline ends. The CDR3 spans 12 residues. CDR3: CASSQNSYGYTF. The CDR3 nucleotides are TGTGCCAGCAGTCAGAACAGTTATGGCTACACCTTC.

The chain has TRBV3-1 (or the pseudogene TRBV3-2) and TRBJ2-5, with 7 bases aligning to TRBD2. After removal of 4 bases from V and 4 bases from J, the junction contained 12 bases not matched to a gene. The CDR3 spans 16 residues. Germline CDR1 LGHDT, CDR2 YNNKEL (reference sequence). In DNA, the CDR3 is TGTGCCAGCAGCCTTCGGGAGTGGGCGGGAGTAGAGACCCAGTACTTC. The encoded protein is CASSLREWAGVETQYF.

The rearrangement uses TRBV2 and TRBJ2-7; TRBD1 agrees at 9 bases. CDR1 and CDR2 (germline): SNHLY, FYNNEI. With V trimmed by 5 bases and J by 2 bases, 4 bases remained unmatched. The CDR3 sequence is 14 residues long. CDR3: CASSTGGATYEQYF. In DNA, the CDR3 is TGTGCCAGCAGTACAGGGGGCGCTACCTACGAGCAGTACTTC.

The chain combines TRBV12-3 or TRBV12-4 with TRBJ1-2, with D unresolved. This CDR3 is 13 amino acids long. Deletions cut 6 bases from V and 4 bases from J, with 12 bases between. DNA for the CDR3: TGTGCCAGCAGACCAGACGGCACCTATGGCTACACCTTC. Translated: CASRPDGTYGYTF.

The chain uses TRBV7-9 and TRBJ2-7; 8 bases are shared with TRBD1. With 5 bases clipped from V and 6 bases from J, the junction kept 9 bases outside the gene matches. Germline V gives CDR1 SEHNR, CDR2 FQNEAQ (reference sequence). This CDR3 spans 14 amino acids. In DNA, the CDR3 is TGTGCCAGCAGCCCTAGGACAGGGTGGGTCGAGCAGTACTTC. Amino acid sequence: CASSPRTGWVEQYF.

V is TRBV18 and J is TRBJ1-2, with 11 positions matching TRBD1. This CDR3 is 16 amino acids long. The germline V gene encodes CDR1 KGHSH and CDR2 LQKENI. Trimming cost V 1 base and J 1 base; bases outside gene matches: 2. The CDR3, as DNA: TGTGCCAGCTCACCACGGGACAGGGGGAATAACTATGGCTACACCTTC. Protein sequence: CASSPRDRGNNYGYTF.

J is TRBJ2-1 and V is TRBV19; TRBD1 might be the D (5 bases). The CDR3 sequence is 16 residues long. Trimming took 4 bases from V and 0 from J, leaving 13 bases between them. Looked up from germline, CDR1 is LNHDA and CDR2 is SQIVND (reference sequence). The CDR3 loop reads CASSTRALFSYNEQFF. Here the CDR3 DNA reads TGTGCCAGTAGTACCAGGGCCCTGTTCTCCTACAATGAGCAGTTCTTC.

The rearrangement joins TRBV6-4 to TRBJ1-2, with unresolved D. Germline V gene lookup returns CDR1 MRHNA and CDR2 SNTAGT. The V and J ends lost 2 bases and 4 bases respectively, with 8 bases between them. The CDR3 covers 13 residues. CDR3 residues: CASSDGHPYGYTF. The CDR3 nucleotides read TGTGCCAGCAGTGACGGTCACCCCTATGGCTACACCTTC.

This chain uses TRBV24-1 with TRBJ2-4; 7 nucleotides agree with TRBD1. This CDR3 spans 16 amino acids. Germline V gene sequence: CDR1 KGHDR, CDR2 SFDVKD. V lost 2 bases, J lost 3 bases, and 6 bases stayed unmatched. CDR3 region: CATSDSRQGYKNIQYF. The CDR3 DNA follows: TGTGCCACCAGTGATTCCCGACAGGGATACAAAAACATTCAGTACTTC.

CDR3 loop: CATSGHRGDAEKLFF. Written as DNA, the CDR3 is TGTGCCACCAGCGGCCATAGGGGGGATGCAGAAAAACTGTTTTTT. The V gene is TRBV15, the J gene TRBJ1-4; TRBD1 might be the D (6 bases). This CDR3 contains 15 residues. Germline CDR1 is LNHNV and CDR2 is YYDKDF (reference sequence). The V gene lost 5 bases and the J gene lost 8 bases, with 18 bases spanning the gap. Variable domain in full (rest from reference TRBV15 and TRBJ1-4): DAMVIQNPRYQVTQFGKPVTLSCSQTLNHNVMYWYQQKSSQAPKLLFHYYDKDFNNEADTPDNFQSRRPNTSFCFLDIRSPGLGDTAMYLCATSGHRGDAEKLFFGSGTQLSVL.

The V gene is TRBV5-4, the J gene TRBJ1-1, with D maybe TRBD1 (5 bases). The V gene's germline CDR1 is SGHNT and CDR2 YYREEE (reference sequence). CDR3 length: 14 residues. V lost 4 bases to trimming and J lost 5 bases, with 15 bases between them. CDR3 nucleotide sequence: TGTGCCAGCAGCCGTACCGGGACGGAGACTGAAGCTTTCTTT. Its protein is CASSRTGTETEAFF.

The chain uses TRBV28 and TRBJ1-1; D is perhaps TRBD1 (5 bases). The CDR3 spans 13 residues. Trimming pared 2 bases from V and 4 bases from J, leaving 8 bases between. From germline, CDR1 is MDHEN and CDR2 SYDVKM. The CDR3 region is CASSLIQGTEAFF. DNA of the CDR3: TGTGCCAGCAGTTTAATCCAGGGCACTGAAGCTTTCTTT.